Shown below are 24 T cell receptor beta chains from a single sample sequenced in a study of shared clonotypes between healthy human individuals. The data were produced by immunoSEQ multiplex PCR, yet TCRdb's version contains in-frame clones alone and is incomplete. The table lists more than 2,000,000 clones, approximately 94% of them singletons, with around 0.14% in the top ten. Input material: naive CD4+ T cells sorted from blood. As for subset: CD45RA+ positively selected. The receptors derive from a man aged 18 to 30 in good health.

This clone was recorded once. J is TRBJ2-5 and V is TRBV5-5, with TRBD1 as a possible D gene (6 bases). The CDR3 totals 16 residues. CDR1 and CDR2 from the germline V gene are SGHKS and YYEKEE (reference sequence). The V and J ends lost 0 bases and 3 bases respectively, with 15 bases between them. The CDR3 loop reads CASSLGVRTAEETQYF. CDR3 nucleotide sequence: TGTGCCAGCAGCTTGGGGGTCCGGACAGCCGAAGAGACCCAGTACTTC. The full variable domain, with the rest looked up from reference TRBV5-5 and TRBJ2-5, is DAGVTQSPTHLIKTRGQQVTLRCSPISGHKSVSWYQQVLGQGPQFIFQYYEKEERGRGNFPDRFSARQFPNYSSELNVNALLLGDSALYLCASSLGVRTAEETQYFGPGTRLLVL.

This chain joins TRBV11-3 and TRBJ1-4, with 10 nucleotides matching TRBD1. The CDR3 has 18 residues. Germline trimming cut 5 bases from V and 0 bases from J; bases unmatched to any gene: 9. Germline CDR1 reads SGHNT; CDR2 reads YENEEA. The CDR3 DNA reads TGTGCCAGCAGCGATCCCGGGACAGGGGCCTCAACTAATGAAAAACTGTTTTTT. Protein sequence: CASSDPGTGASTNEKLFF. Variable domain in full (rest from reference TRBV11-3 and TRBJ1-4): EAGVVQSPRYKIIEKKQPVAFWCNPISGHNTLYWYLQNLGQGPELLIRYENEEAVDDSQLPKDRFSAERLKGVDSTLKIQPAELGDSAVYLCASSDPGTGASTNEKLFFGSGTQLSVL.

The CDR3 region has the DNA TGTGCCAGCAGCATACTAGCGGGGGCCGGAGAGCAGTACTTC. Protein sequence: CASSILAGAGEQYF. This sequence joins TRBV7-9 and TRBJ2-7, with 11 bases fitting TRBD2. CDR3 length: 14 residues. J lost 7 bases, V lost 5 bases, and 7 bases had no gene match. Germline V CDR1 and CDR2: SEHNR, FQNEAQ (reference sequence). The full variable domain, with the rest looked up from reference TRBV7-9 and TRBJ2-7, is DTGVSQNPRHKITKRGQNVTFRCDPISEHNRLYWYRQTLGQGPEFLTYFQNEAQLEKSRLLSDRFSAERPKGSFSTLEIQRTEQGDSAMYLCASSILAGAGEQYFGPGTRLTVT.

The genes are TRBV2 and TRBJ1-3; 7 bases align to TRBD1. This CDR3 is 13 amino acids long. The germline gives CDR1 SNHLY, CDR2 FYNNEI. Losses at the gene ends were 8 bases for V and 0 bases for J; bases not matched to a gene: 1. The CDR3 region has the DNA TGTGCCAGCGGGACAGCCTCTGGAAACACCATATATTTT. Translated: CASGTASGNTIYF.

Concerning this clone itself: The same CDR3 also results from other DNA sequences found in this sample. V and J are TRBV5-1 and TRBJ2-5; the match to TRBD1 covers 7 bases. The ends lost 0 bases at V and 1 base at J; junction bases unmatched: 6. The CDR3 totals 16 residues. Germline CDR1 SGHRS, CDR2 YFSETQ. The CDR3 region is CASSLGTGTVQETQYF. The CDR3 DNA is TGCGCCAGCAGCTTGGGAACCGGGACAGTCCAAGAGACCCAGTACTTC.

This chain uses TRBV10-3 with TRBJ1-6; 8 bases align to TRBD1. This CDR3 has 14 amino acids. CDR1 and CDR2 from the germline V gene are ENHRY and SYGVKD. Trimming at V came to 10 bases and at J to 8 bases, leaving 10 bases not matched to a gene. The CDR3 loop reads CATQRGQEHSPLHF. The CDR3 region has the DNA TGTGCCACTCAGAGGGGACAGGAGCATTCACCCCTCCACTTT.

The rearrangement links TRBV9 to TRBJ1-2, with D tentatively TRBD1 (5 bases). Germline lookup yields CDR1 SGDLS and CDR2 YYNGEE. There are 14 residues in the CDR3. V lost 0 bases and J 5 bases, leaving 11 bases between the germline ends. The CDR3 nucleotides read TGTGCCAGCAGCGTAGCCCAGGGAGGGTATGGCTACACCTTC. The encoded protein is CASSVAQGGYGYTF.

This chain connects TRBV7-3 to TRBJ2-2; no clear D. With 4 bases removed from V and 6 bases from J, the gap between germline ends came to 9 bases. Germline-derived CDR1 and CDR2 are SGHTA and FQGTGA. The CDR3 has 13 residues. CDR3 in DNA: TGTGCCAGCAGCTGGAACCCCCCCGGGGAGCTGTTTTTT. Its translation: CASSWNPPGELFF.

The chain uses TRBV15 and TRBJ2-1; 16 bases are shared with TRBD2. Germline V lookup: CDR1 LNHNV, CDR2 YYDKDF (reference sequence). The ends lost 3 bases at V and 5 bases at J; junction bases unmatched: 13. This CDR3 comprises 20 residues. The CDR3 loop is CATSRFLGLAGGRKNNEQFF. DNA of the CDR3: TGTGCCACCAGCAGGTTTCTGGGACTAGCGGGGGGGCGTAAGAACAATGAGCAGTTCTTC.

As regards this clone: At one end the junction does not follow the germline gene, possibly because of a read error. The chain links TRBV2 to TRBJ2-2, with 10 bases matching TRBD2. The CDR3 has 15 residues. Germline assignment: CDR1 SNHLY and CDR2 FYNNEI. The CDR3 loop is CASSVLSGGSGELFF. The CDR3 region has the DNA TGTGCCAGCAGTGTGCTTAGCGGGGGGTCCGGAGAGCTGTTTTTT. Together with reference TRBV2 and TRBJ2-2, the CDR3 gives the full variable domain: EPEVTQTPSHQVTQMGQEVILRCVPISNHLYFYWYRQILGQKVEFLVSFYNNEISEKSEIFDDQFSVERPDGSNFTLKIRSTKLEDSAMYFCASSVLSGGSGELFFGEGSRLTVL.

V is TRBV5-4 and J is TRBJ2-2; TRBD1 matches 7 bases. The CDR3 totals 17 residues. V was pared by 3 bases and J by 7 bases, with 15 bases of the junction left unmatched. Per germline, CDR1 SGHNT and CDR2 YYREEE (reference sequence). The CDR3 sequence: CASSSTGSGPKIGELFF. The CDR3 region has the DNA TGTGCCAGCAGCTCGACAGGGTCCGGGCCGAAGATCGGGGAGCTGTTTTTT.

This sequence joins TRBV30 and TRBJ2-3, with 9 bases identical to TRBD2. Unmatched junction bases numbered 6, after V lost 6 bases and J lost 2 bases. This CDR3 spans 14 amino acids. In germline, CDR1 is GTSNPN, CDR2 SVGIG (reference sequence). CDR3 coding DNA: TGTGCCTGCGAAGCGGGGGGCTTCACAGATACGCAGTATTTT. Translation: CACEAGGFTDTQYF.

CDR3 DNA sequence: TGTGCCAGCAGCACAGGACTAGCGGGGGGGCCCTCCTACGAGCAGTACTTC. Translating gives CASSTGLAGGPSYEQYF. The rearrangement uses TRBV27 and TRBJ2-7, with TRBD2 matching over 15 bases. The CDR3 loop spans 17 amino acids. Per the germline V gene, CDR1 is MNHEY and CDR2 is SMNVEV (reference sequence). Losses at the gene ends were 6 bases for V and 0 bases for J; bases not matched to a gene: 6.

This chain connects TRBV4-2 to TRBJ1-2; 8 bases are shared with TRBD1. J lost 3 bases, V lost 0 bases, and 3 bases had no gene match. The CDR3 covers 15 residues. CDR1 LGHNA and CDR2 YNFKEQ come from the germline V gene. CDR3 loop: CASSQDPGQDYGYTF. The CDR3 nucleotides read TGTGCCAGCAGCCAAGACCCGGGACAGGACTATGGCTACACCTTC.

The chain couples TRBV28 to TRBJ2-7; D is possibly TRBD2 (6 bases). This CDR3 region has 11 residues. Germline loops: CDR1 MDHEN, CDR2 SYDVKM. Trimming took 7 bases from V and 12 from J, leaving 16 bases between them. The CDR3 here is CASTYSGTPYF. In nucleotides, the CDR3 is TGTGCCAGCACCTATTCCGGGACTCCGTACTTC.

This rearrangement joins TRBV14 to TRBJ1-1; tentatively, D is TRBD1 (5 bases). V was pared by 3 bases and J by 1 base, with 9 bases between. Germline CDR1 SGHDN, CDR2 FVKESK. The CDR3 spans 14 residues. CDR3 nucleotides: TGTGCCAGCAGCCACTTGGACAAGAACACTGAAGCTTTCTTT. Translation gives CASSHLDKNTEAFF.

This chain uses TRBV5-1 with TRBJ1-1, with D possibly being TRBD1 (6 bases). This CDR3 contains 15 residues. Germline CDR1 is SGHRS and CDR2 is YFSETQ. V lost 4 bases and J lost 1, with 14 bases in between. This CDR3 is CASSDRGAWNTEAFF. The DNA for the CDR3 is TGCGCCAGCAGCGATCGGGGGGCGTGGAACACTGAAGCTTTCTTT.

The J gene is TRBJ2-7, the V gene TRBV28, with unresolved D. The ends were cut back, 8 bases at V and 7 bases at J, with 18 bases in the middle. Germline lookup yields CDR1 MDHEN and CDR2 SYDVKM. The CDR3 contains 13 residues. The CDR3 reads CASGQFPSGEQYF. The DNA of the CDR3 is TGTGCCAGCGGGCAGTTCCCCTCTGGGGAGCAGTACTTC.

The chain couples TRBV11-2 to TRBJ2-2; 11 bases are shared with TRBD2. The CDR3 is 18 residues long. Germline V gene sequence: CDR1 SGHAT, CDR2 FQNNGV. The V segment lost 4 bases and the J segment 4 bases; nucleotides outside the gene matches: 11. CDR3 amino acids: CASSSSYSGGAGTGELFF. For the CDR3, the DNA is TGTGCCAGCAGCTCAAGCTATAGCGGGGGGGCGGGCACCGGGGAGCTGTTTTTT.

This CDR3 reads CASSRGVPDTQYF. CDR3 in DNA: TGTGCCAGCAGTAGGGGGGTACCAGATACGCAGTATTTT. The chain uses TRBV6-6 and TRBJ2-3; D assignment may be TRBD1 or TRBD2 (6 bases each). Trimming removed 5 bases from V and 4 bases from J, with 10 bases in between. Germline V CDR1 and CDR2: MNHNY, SVGAGI (reference sequence). This CDR3 region has 13 residues.

The chain couples TRBV4-1 to TRBJ2-5, with 7 nucleotides matching TRBD1. Per the germline V gene, CDR1 is MGHRA and CDR2 is YSYEKL. CDR3 length: 14 residues. Losses at the gene ends were 4 bases for V and 4 bases for J; bases not matched to a gene: 6. The CDR3 reads CASSRTGVPETQYF. The DNA for the CDR3 is TGCGCCAGCAGCCGAACAGGGGTTCCAGAGACCCAGTACTTC.

This clone was counted a single time. Additional DNA sequences in this sample encode the identical CDR3. This sequence joins TRBV20-1 and TRBJ2-5, with D tentatively TRBD1 (7 bases). Trimming cost V 6 bases and J 5 bases, with 10 bases left between them. Germline lookup yields CDR1 DFQATT and CDR2 SNEGSKA (reference sequence). This CDR3 is built from 11 residues. CDR3 in amino acids: CSARGRETQYF. The CDR3 bases are TGCAGTGCCAGGGGGAGGGAGACCCAGTACTTC.

This chain connects TRBV30 to TRBJ2-2, with D unclear. Germline CDR1 is GTSNPN and CDR2 is SVGIG (reference sequence). Deletions cut 0 bases from V and 3 bases from J, with 8 bases between. This CDR3 has 14 residues. The CDR3 sequence is CAWSVIQHTGELFF. CDR3 sequence (DNA): TGTGCCTGGAGTGTAATCCAGCACACCGGGGAGCTGTTTTTT.

The chain is built from TRBV10-3 and TRBJ2-7; 8 bases fit TRBD1. V lost 5 bases and J lost 0; bases outside the gene matches: 3. The germline gives CDR1 ENHRY, CDR2 SYGVKD. The CDR3 runs 14 residues. The CDR3 DNA reads TGTGCCATCAGTTTAACAGGGGGCTCCTACGAGCAGTACTTC. Its protein product is CAISLTGGSYEQYF.